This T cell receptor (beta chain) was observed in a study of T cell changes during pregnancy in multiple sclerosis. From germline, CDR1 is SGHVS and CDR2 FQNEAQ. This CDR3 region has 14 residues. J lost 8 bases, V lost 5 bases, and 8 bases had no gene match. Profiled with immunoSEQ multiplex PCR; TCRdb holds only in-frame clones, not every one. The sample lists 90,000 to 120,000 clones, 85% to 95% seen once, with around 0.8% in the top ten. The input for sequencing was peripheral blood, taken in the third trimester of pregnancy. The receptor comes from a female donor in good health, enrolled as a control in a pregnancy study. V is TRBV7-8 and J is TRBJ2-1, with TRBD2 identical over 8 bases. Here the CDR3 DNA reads TGTGCCAGCAGCGCCGGGAGGACTAGCTATGAGCAGTTCTTC. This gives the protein CASSAGRTSYEQFF.